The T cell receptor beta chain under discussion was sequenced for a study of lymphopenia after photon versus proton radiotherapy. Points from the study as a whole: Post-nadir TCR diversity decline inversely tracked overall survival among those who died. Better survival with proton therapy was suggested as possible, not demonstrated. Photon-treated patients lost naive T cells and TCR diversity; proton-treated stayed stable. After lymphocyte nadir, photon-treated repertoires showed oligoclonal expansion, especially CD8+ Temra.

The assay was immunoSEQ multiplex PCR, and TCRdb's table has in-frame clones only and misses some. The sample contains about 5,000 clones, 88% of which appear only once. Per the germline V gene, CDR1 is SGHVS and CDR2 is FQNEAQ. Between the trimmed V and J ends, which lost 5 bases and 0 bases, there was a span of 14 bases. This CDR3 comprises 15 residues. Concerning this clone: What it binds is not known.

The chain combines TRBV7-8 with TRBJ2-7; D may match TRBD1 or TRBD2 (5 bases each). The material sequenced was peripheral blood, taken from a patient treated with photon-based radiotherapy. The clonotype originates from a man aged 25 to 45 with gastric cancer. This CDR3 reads CASSPRGPSSYEQYF. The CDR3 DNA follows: TGTGCCAGCAGCCCCCGGGGCCCGAGCTCCTACGAGCAGTACTTC. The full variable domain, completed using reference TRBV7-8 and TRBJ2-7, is GAGVSQSPRYKVAKRGQDVALRCDPISGHVSLFWYQQALGQGPEFLTYFQNEAQLDKSGLPSDRFFAERPEGSVSTLKIQRTQQEDSAVYLCASSPRGPSSYEQYFGPGTRLTVT.